What follows describes a single T cell receptor (beta chain). In the study's own analysis: Reference gene primer amplification in the assay estimated nucleated cell counts. Assay used: immunoSEQ multiplex PCR; TCRdb lists only in-frame clones, some missing. For V, J and clone size, that table is used; D and trimming come from the DNA. Of 90,000 to 120,000 clones in the sample, roughly 84% were seen once. The data originate from a study of blood T cell repertoires in COVID-19. About the study: Samples taken during acute and convalescent COVID-19 were collected in the United States, Italy and Spain.

Germline lookup yields CDR1 SQVTM and CDR2 ANQGSEA. Trimming cost V 7 bases and J 2 bases; bases outside gene matches: 4. CDR3 size: 13 residues. The sequenced material came from peripheral blood. J is TRBJ2-7 and V is TRBV29-1; 11 nucleotides agree with TRBD2. The TCR was taken from a human donor in a cohort sampled during active COVID-19. In DNA form, the CDR3 reads TGCAGCGCCACTAGCGGGGGAGCCTACGAGCAGTACTTC. This sequence encodes CSATSGGAYEQYF.